Listed here are 2 T cell receptor beta chains from one sample, sequenced in a study of identical twins (dated by TCRdb to about 2016). Library prep was done by 5' RACE. TCRdb names Illumina HiSeq 2000 as the instrument used. TCRdb redid the processing of the public reads, applying fastp at Q25 and MiXCR, and retained in-frame beta chains. CDR3 protein duplicates are merged, each entry listing the most common genes and DNA. Present in this sample are approximately 1.8 million distinct CDR3 sequences, about 31% of which were seen just once. Of the sample, less than 0.35% falls within the top ten clones. Material for sequencing was cord blood. The source is a newborn girl in good health.

The J gene is TRBJ1-2, the V gene TRBV28; D is ambiguous. The germline CDR1 and CDR2 sequences are MDHEN and SYDVKM. CDR3 length: 12 residues. V lost 5 bases and J lost 6, with 10 bases in between. CDR3 bases: TGTGCCAGCAGTGGCCCGGTGGATGGCTACACCTTC. Translation: CASSGPVDGYTF.

The CDR3 nucleotides read TGCGCCAGCAGAACGGACCTCGGCACAGATACGCAGTATTTT. Encoded protein: CASRTDLGTDTQYF. This sequence joins TRBV5-1 and TRBJ2-3, with D unclear. This CDR3 has 14 amino acids. V was shortened by 5 bases and J by 1 base, with 11 bases between the two germline ends. The germline CDR1 and CDR2 sequences are SGHRS and YFSETQ.